This T cell receptor (beta chain) emerged from a study of regulatory T cells in long-lasting Graves disease. Study conclusions and caveats: The work looked only at peripheral blood and did not look at thyroid tissue.

Remarks on this clonotype: The antigen is not known.

The V and J ends lost 7 bases and 10 bases, in that order; junction bases with no gene match: 8. The CDR3 has 14 residues. Germline V gene sequence: CDR1 LNHDA, CDR2 SQIVND (reference sequence). For TCR beta, libraries came from iRepertoire HTBI primers and Arm-PCR of CDR3 regions. TCRdb processed the multiplex PCR reads anew with MiXCR; each CDR3 protein has one entry. The profile shows a few hundred thousand distinct CDR3 sequences, around 20% of them singletons. As to time point: persistent/refractory GD, antithyroid drugs over 5 years with positive TRAb. PBMC RNA served as the TCR library source. The chain couples TRBV19 to TRBJ1-6, with 9 bases identical to TRBD1. The sequencing used peripheral blood mononuclear cells (PBMCs), collected when the disease was refractory, from a patient treated with antithyroid drugs. The TCR was taken from a female donor with Graves disease. The CDR3 bases are TGTGCCAGTACCCTACAGGGGGCCGGATCACCCCTCCACTTT. Its protein product is CASTLQGAGSPLHF.